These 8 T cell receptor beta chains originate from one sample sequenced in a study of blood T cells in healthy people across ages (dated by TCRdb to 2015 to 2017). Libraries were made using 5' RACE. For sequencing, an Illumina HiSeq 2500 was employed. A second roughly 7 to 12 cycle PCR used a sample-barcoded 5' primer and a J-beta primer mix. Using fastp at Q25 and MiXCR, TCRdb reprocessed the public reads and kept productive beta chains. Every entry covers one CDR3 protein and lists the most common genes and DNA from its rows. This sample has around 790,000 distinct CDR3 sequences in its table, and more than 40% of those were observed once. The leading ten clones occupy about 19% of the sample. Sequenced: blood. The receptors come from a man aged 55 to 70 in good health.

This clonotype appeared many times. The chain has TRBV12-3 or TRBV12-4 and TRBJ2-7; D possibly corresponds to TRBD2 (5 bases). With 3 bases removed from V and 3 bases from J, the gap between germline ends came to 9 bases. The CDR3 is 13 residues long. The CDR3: CASSFEGIYEQYF. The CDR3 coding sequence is TGTGCCAGCAGTTTTGAGGGAATCTACGAGCAGTACTTC.

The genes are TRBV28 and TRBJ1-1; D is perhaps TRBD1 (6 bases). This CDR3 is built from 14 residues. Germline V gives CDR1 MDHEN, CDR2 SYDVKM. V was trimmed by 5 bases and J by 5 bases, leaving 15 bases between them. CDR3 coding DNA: TGTGCCAGCAGTCTCCCGTTAGGGGGTACTGAAGCTTTCTTT. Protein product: CASSLPLGGTEAFF.

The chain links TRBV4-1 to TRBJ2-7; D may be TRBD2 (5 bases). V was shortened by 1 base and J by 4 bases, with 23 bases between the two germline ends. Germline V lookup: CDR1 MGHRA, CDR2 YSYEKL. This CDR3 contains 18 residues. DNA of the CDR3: TGCGCCAGCAGCCAAGTAGGCGACGGAGGTTCTCCCCCTTACGAGCAGTACTTC. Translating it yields CASSQVGDGGSPPYEQYF.

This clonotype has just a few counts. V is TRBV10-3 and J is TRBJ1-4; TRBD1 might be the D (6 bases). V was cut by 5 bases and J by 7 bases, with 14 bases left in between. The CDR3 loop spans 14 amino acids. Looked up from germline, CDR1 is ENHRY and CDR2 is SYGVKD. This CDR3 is CAISPGGASEKLFF. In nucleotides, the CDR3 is TGTGCCATCAGTCCGGGGGGGGCTAGTGAAAAACTGTTTTTT.

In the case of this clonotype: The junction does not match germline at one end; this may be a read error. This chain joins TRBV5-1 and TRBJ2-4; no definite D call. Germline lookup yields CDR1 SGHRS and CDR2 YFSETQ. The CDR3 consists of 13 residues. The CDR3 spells CASSAGAKNIQYF. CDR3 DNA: TGCGCCAGCAGTGCAGGTGCCAAAAACATTCAGTATTTC.

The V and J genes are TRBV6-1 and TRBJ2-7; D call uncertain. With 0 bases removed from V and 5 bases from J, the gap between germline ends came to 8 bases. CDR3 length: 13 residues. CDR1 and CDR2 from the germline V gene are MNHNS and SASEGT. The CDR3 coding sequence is TGTGCCAGCAGTGAAGCTTCCCGGGACGAGCAGTACTTC. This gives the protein CASSEASRDEQYF.

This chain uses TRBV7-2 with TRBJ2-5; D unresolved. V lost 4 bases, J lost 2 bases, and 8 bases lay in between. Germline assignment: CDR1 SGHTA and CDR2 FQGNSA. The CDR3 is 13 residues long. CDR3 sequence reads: CASSSPVQETQYF. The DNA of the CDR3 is TGTGCCAGCAGCTCCCCTGTGCAAGAGACCCAGTACTTC. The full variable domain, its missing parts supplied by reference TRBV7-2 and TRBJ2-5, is GAGVSQSPSNKVTEKGKDVELRCDPISGHTALYWYRQSLGQGLEFLIYFQGNSAPDKSGLPSDRFSAERTGGSVSTLTIQRTQQEDSAVYLCASSSPVQETQYFGPGTRLLVL.

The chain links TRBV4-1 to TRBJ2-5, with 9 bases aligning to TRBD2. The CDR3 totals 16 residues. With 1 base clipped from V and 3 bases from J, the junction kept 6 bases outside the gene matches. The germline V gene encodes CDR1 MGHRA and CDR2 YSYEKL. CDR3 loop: CASSQGTGTSKETQYF. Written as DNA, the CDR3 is TGCGCCAGCAGCCAAGGAACCGGGACTAGCAAAGAGACCCAGTACTTC.